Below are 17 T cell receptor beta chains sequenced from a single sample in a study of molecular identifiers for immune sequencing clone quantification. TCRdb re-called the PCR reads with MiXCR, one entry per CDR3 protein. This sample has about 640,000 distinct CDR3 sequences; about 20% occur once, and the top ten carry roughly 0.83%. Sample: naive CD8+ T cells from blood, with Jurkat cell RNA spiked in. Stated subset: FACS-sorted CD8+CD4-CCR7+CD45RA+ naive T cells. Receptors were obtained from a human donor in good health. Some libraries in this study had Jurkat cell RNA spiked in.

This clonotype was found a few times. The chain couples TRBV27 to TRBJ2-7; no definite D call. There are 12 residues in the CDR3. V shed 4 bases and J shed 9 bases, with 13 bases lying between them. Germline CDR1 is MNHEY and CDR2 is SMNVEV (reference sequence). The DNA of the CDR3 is TGTGCCAGCAGTTCCGGTGGAGCGCCGCAGTACTTC. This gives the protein CASSSGGAPQYF.

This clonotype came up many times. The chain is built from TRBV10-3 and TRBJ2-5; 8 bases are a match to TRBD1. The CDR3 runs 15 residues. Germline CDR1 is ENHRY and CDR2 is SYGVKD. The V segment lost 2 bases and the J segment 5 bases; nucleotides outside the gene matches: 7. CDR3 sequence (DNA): TGTGCCATCAGTGAGACGGCAGGGGGCACGGAGACCCAGTACTTC. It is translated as CAISETAGGTETQYF.

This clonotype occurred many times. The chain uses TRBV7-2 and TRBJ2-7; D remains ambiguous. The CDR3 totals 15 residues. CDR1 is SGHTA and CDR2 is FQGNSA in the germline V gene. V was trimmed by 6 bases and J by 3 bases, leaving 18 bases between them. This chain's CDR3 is CASSFFPSSGYEQYF. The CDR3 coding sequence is TGTGCCAGCAGTTTTTTTCCCTCGTCGGGCTACGAGCAGTACTTC.

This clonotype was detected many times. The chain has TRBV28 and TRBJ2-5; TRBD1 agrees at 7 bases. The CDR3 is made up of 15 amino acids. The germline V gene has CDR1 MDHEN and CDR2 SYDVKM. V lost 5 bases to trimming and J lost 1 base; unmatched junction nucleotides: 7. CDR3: CASSKGQIIQETQYF. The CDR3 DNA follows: TGTGCCAGCAGTAAGGGACAGATAATCCAAGAGACCCAGTACTTC. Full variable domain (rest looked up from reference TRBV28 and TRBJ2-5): DVKVTQSSRYLVKRTGEKVFLECVQDMDHENMFWYRQDPGLGLRLIYFSYDVKMKEKGDIPEGYSVSREKKERFSLILESASTNQTSMYLCASSKGQIIQETQYFGPGTRLLVL.

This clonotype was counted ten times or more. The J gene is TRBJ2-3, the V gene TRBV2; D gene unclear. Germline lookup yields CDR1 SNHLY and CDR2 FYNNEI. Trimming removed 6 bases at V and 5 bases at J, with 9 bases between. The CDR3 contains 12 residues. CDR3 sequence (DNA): TGTGCCAGCAGGTCTTTGGTAGATACGCAGTATTTT. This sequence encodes CASRSLVDTQYF.

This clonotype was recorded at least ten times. The CDR3 protein is CASSQRTGYNEQFF. The CDR3 region has the DNA TGTGCCAGCAGCCAACGGACAGGTTACAATGAGCAGTTCTTC. The chain employs TRBV7-6 and TRBJ2-1; 7 positions match TRBD1. The germline CDR1 and CDR2 sequences are SGHVS and FNYEAQ. Trimming removed 5 bases from V and 4 bases from J; junction bases left unmatched: 5. CDR3 size: 14 residues.

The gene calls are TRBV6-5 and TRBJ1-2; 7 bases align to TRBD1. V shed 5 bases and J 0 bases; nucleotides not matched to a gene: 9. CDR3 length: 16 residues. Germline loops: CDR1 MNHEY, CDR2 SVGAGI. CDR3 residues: CASSPRRQGPNYGYTF. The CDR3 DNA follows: TGTGCCAGCAGTCCTAGGCGACAGGGACCTAACTATGGCTACACCTTC.

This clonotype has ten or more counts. The CDR3 sequence: CASSLWGQGDSYGYTF. The CDR3 DNA reads TGTGCCAGCAGTTTATGGGGACAGGGGGACAGCTATGGCTACACCTTC. V and J are TRBV27 and TRBJ1-2; the match to TRBD1 covers 11 bases. CDR1 and CDR2 (germline): MNHEY, SMNVEV (reference sequence). V was pared by 1 base and J by 4 bases, with 5 bases of the junction left unmatched. This CDR3 spans 16 amino acids.

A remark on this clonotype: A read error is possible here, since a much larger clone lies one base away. The CDR3 spells CAGSKPGQGARYADTQYF. CDR3 bases: TGTGCCGGCAGTAAACCGGGACAGGGGGCGCGTTACGCAGATACGCAGTATTTT. The chain is built from TRBV25-1 and TRBJ2-3; TRBD1 aligns across 12 bases. CDR1 is MGHDK and CDR2 is SYGVNS in the germline V gene. This CDR3 region has 18 residues.

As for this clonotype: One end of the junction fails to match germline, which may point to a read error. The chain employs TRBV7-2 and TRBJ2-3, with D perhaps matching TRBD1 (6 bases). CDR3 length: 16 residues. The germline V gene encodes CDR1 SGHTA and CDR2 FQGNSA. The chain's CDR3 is CASSLGRDMNPDAQYF. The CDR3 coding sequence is TGTGCCAGCAGCTTAGGTAGGGACATGAATCCAGATGCGCAGTATTTT.

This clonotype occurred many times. This CDR3 reads CSGGVYHNEQFF. The CDR3 coding sequence is TGCAGTGGCGGGGTCTACCACAATGAGCAGTTCTTC. The genes are TRBV29-1 and TRBJ2-1, with a weak D call TRBD2 (6 bases). There are 12 residues in the CDR3. Looked up from germline, CDR1 is SQVTM and CDR2 is ANQGSEA.

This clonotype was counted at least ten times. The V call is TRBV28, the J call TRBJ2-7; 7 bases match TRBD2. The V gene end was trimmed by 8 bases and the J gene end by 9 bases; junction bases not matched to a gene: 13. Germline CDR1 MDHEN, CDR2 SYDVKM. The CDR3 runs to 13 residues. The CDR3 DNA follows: TGTGCCAGCCAAAGGGAGGGTCGGCTCTGGCAGTACTTC. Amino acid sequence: CASQREGRLWQYF.

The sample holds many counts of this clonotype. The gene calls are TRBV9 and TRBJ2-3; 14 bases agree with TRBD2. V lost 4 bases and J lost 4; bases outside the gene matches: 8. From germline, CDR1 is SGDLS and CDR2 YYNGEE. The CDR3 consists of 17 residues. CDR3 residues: CASSMTSGGAVADTQYF. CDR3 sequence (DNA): TGTGCCAGCAGCATGACTAGCGGGGGGGCCGTCGCAGATACGCAGTATTTT. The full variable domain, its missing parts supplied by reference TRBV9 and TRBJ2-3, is DSGVTQTPKHLITATGQRVTLRCSPRSGDLSVYWYQQSLDQGLQFLIQYYNGEERAKGNILERFSAQQFPDLHSELNLSSLELGDSALYFCASSMTSGGAVADTQYFGPGTRLTVL.

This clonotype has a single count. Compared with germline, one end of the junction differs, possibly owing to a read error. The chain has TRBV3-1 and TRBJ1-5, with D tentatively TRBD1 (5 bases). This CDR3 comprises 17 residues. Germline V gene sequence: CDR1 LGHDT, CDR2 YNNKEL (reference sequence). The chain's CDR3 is CTSSQGPGGSSNQPQHF. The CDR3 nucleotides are TGTACCAGCAGCCAGGGACCCGGAGGCTCCAGCAATCAGCCCCAGCATTTT.

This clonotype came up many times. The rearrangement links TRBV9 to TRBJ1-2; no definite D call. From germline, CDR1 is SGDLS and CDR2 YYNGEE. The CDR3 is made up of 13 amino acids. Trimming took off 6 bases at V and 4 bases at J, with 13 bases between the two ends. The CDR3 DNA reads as TGTGCCAGCATCTCCAGGCAGAGCTATGGCTACACCTTC. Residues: CASISRQSYGYTF.

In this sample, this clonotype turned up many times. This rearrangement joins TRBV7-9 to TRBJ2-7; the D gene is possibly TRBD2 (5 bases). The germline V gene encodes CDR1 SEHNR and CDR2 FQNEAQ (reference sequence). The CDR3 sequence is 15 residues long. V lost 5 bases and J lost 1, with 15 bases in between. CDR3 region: CASSERSEGSYEQYF. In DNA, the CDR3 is TGTGCCAGCAGCGAGAGATCCGAGGGATCCTACGAGCAGTACTTC.

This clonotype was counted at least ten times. The CDR3 DNA reads TGCGCCAGCAGCTCTGGGGCCCACTACGAGCAGTACTTC. Amino acid sequence: CASSSGAHYEQYF. The chain is built from TRBV5-1 and TRBJ2-7; tentative D call: TRBD1 (5 bases). Germline CDR1 and CDR2: SGHRS and YFSETQ. The ends were cut back, 3 bases at V and 3 bases at J, with 10 bases in the middle. This CDR3 contains 13 residues. Looking up the rest from reference TRBV5-1 and TRBJ2-7 gives the full variable domain: KAGVTQTPRYLIKTRGQQVTLSCSPISGHRSVSWYQQTPGQGLQFLFEYFSETQRNKGNFPGRFSGRQFSNSRSEMNVSTLELGDSALYLCASSSGAHYEQYFGPGTRLTVT.